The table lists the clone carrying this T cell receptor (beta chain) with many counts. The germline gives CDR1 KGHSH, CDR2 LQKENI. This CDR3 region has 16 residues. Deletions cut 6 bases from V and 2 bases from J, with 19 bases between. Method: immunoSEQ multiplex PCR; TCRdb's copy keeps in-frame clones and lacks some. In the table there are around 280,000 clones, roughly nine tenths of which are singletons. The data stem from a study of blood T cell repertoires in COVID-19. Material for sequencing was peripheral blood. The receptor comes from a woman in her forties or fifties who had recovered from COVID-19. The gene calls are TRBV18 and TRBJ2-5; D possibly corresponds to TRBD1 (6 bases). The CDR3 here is CASSLAGRGYQETQYF. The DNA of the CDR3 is TGTGCCAGCTCCCTCGCCGGCAGGGGCTATCAAGAGACCCAGTACTTC.